This paragraph covers one T cell receptor beta chain sequence. The antigen is unknown. This entry is derived from a study of blood T cells in healthy people across ages. A sample-barcoded 5' primer and a J-beta primer mix were used in a second PCR of about 6 to 11 cycles. TCRdb ran MiXCR on the 5' RACE reads and lists one entry per CDR3 protein. The sample comprises about 650,000 distinct CDR3 sequences, about a third of which are singletons, and 15% rests with the top ten. Germline CDR1 and CDR2: MNHEY and SVGAGI. V shed 6 bases and J 8 bases; nucleotides not matched to a gene: 9. This CDR3 is built from 14 residues. Broader study findings: Naive T cell percentage showed a strong correlation with TCR beta diversity.

The sequence was obtained from an elderly woman in good health. The chain combines TRBV6-5 with TRBJ2-1, with 8 nucleotides matching TRBD2. The sequencing input was blood. The CDR3 spells CASSSLRGGHEQFF. Here the CDR3 DNA reads TGTGCCAGCAGCTCCCTACGGGGGGGCCATGAGCAGTTCTTC.